This TCR beta chain derives from a study of T cell repertoires in cytomegalovirus infection. Of note for this clonotype: Its antigen is not known. A read error may produce the germline difference seen at one junction end.

MiXCR, applied by TCRdb to the reads, yields one record per CDR3 protein. The repertoire holds just under 550,000 distinct CDR3 sequences, with about 30% as singletons. CDR1 and CDR2 (germline): SGHTA, FQGNSA. The CDR3 is made up of 12 amino acids. Findings and limits, study-wide: Cumulative frequency (of public TCR beta family members) identified carriers of CMV plus the relevant HLA.

J is TRBJ2-2 and V is TRBV7-2, with D tentatively TRBD2 (5 bases). Sequenced material: PBMCs. The sequence derives from a human donor in good health (CMV status not recorded). Some clones in this sample may be carry-over from other donors' samples. The CDR3 sequence: CASSALPGEPFF. DNA for the CDR3: TGTGCCAGCTCGGCGTTACCCGGGGAGCCGTTTTTT.